One sample yielded the 26 T cell receptor beta chains listed below, sequenced in a study of T cell responses to AZD1222 COVID-19 vaccine. Profiled with immunoSEQ multiplex PCR; TCRdb holds only in-frame clones, not every one. The sample contains some 120,000 clones, approximately 84% of which appear only once. Sequenced here: peripheral blood, sampled on day 0 of AZD1222 vaccination. All receptors derive from an adult in good health.

The gene calls are TRBV5-6 and TRBJ1-4; D gene ambiguous. Per germline, CDR1 SGHDT and CDR2 YYEEEE. The V end was cut by 4 bases, the J end by 10 bases, with 23 bases between. CDR3 size: 16 residues. The CDR3 is CASSPDGPTFDGKLFF. CDR3 nucleotides: TGTGCCAGCAGCCCGGACGGCCCGACCTTCGATGGAAAACTGTTTTTT.

The chain links TRBV2 to TRBJ2-4, with D unresolved. There are 12 residues in the CDR3. Germline V lookup: CDR1 SNHLY, CDR2 FYNNEI. The germline V and J ends were trimmed by 3 bases and 7 bases, with 7 bases remaining between them. The CDR3 DNA follows: TGTGCCAGCAGTGAGGTTCCGAACATTCAGTACTTC. Its translation is CASSEVPNIQYF.

J is TRBJ1-2 and V is TRBV24-1; D is possibly TRBD1 (5 bases). This CDR3 spans 13 amino acids. V dropped 6 bases and J dropped 6 bases, with 13 bases sitting between them. Per the germline V gene, CDR1 is KGHDR and CDR2 is SFDVKD. For the CDR3, the DNA is TGTGCCACCAGTTCACAGGATACAAATGGCTACACCTTC. It encodes CATSSQDTNGYTF.

This chain links TRBV19 with TRBJ1-6; D gene ambiguous. This CDR3 comprises 14 residues. In germline, CDR1 is LNHDA, CDR2 SQIVND (reference sequence). With 5 bases removed from V and 6 bases from J, the gap between germline ends came to 11 bases. The DNA for the CDR3 is TGTGCCAGTAGTTCCCAGTCCAGTAATTCACCCCTCCACTTT. This translates into CASSSQSSNSPLHF.

This clone was picked up one time. V is TRBV7-6 and J is TRBJ2-7; TRBD2 matches at 7 bases. The CDR3 is 15 amino acids. J lost 6 bases, V lost 1 base, and 9 bases had no gene match. Germline values: CDR1 SGHVS, CDR2 FNYEAQ. In nucleotides, the CDR3 is TGTGCCAGCAGCTTAGACGAGGGGACTACCCTCGAGCAGTACTTC. The encoded protein is CASSLDEGTTLEQYF.

This chain uses TRBV19 with TRBJ1-2; D is ambiguous. Germline assignment: CDR1 LNHDA and CDR2 SQIVND (reference sequence). The V end was cut by 7 bases, the J end by 3 bases, with 12 bases between. The CDR3 contains 13 residues. Here the CDR3 DNA reads TGTGCCAGTAAACGCGATTTAGACTATGGCTACACCTTC. It translates to CASKRDLDYGYTF.

The V and J genes are TRBV6-4 and TRBJ1-6; tentative D call: TRBD1 (5 bases). The CDR3 covers 13 residues. V was clipped by 7 bases and J by 5 bases, with 9 bases between them. Germline V gives CDR1 MRHNA, CDR2 SNTAGT. CDR3 in amino acids: CASKAGHNSPLHF. CDR3 nucleotides: TGTGCCAGCAAGGCAGGGCATAATTCACCCCTCCACTTT.

The chain is built from TRBV6-2 or TRBV6-3 and TRBJ2-7; D perhaps matches TRBD1 (6 bases). The V gene's germline CDR1 is MNHEY and CDR2 SVGEGT. Trimming took 5 bases from V and 5 from J, leaving 22 bases between them. The CDR3 runs 16 residues. CDR3: CASSLGGTSGSHEQYF. The CDR3 nucleotides are TGTGCCAGCAGTCTAGGGGGTACTTCAGGGAGCCACGAGCAGTACTTC.

This clone was seen a handful of times. The chain employs TRBV30 and TRBJ1-6; 7 bases line up with TRBD1. The length of the CDR3 is 14 residues. The V gene's germline CDR1 is GTSNPN and CDR2 SVGIG (reference sequence). The J segment lost 10 bases and the V segment lost 0 bases, leaving 6 bases of the junction unmatched. CDR3: CAWSVTGVGSPLHF. The CDR3 bases are TGTGCCTGGAGTGTAACAGGGGTAGGGTCACCCCTCCACTTT.

This chain connects TRBV5-8 to TRBJ1-1; TRBD1 matches at 7 bases. This CDR3 region has 15 residues. Germline CDR1 reads SGHTS; CDR2 reads YDEGEE. Germline trimming cut 0 bases from V and 5 bases from J; bases unmatched to any gene: 7. The CDR3 sequence: CASSLGVGGVTEAFF. DNA of the CDR3: TGTGCCAGCAGCTTGGGCGTAGGGGGCGTAACTGAAGCTTTCTTT.

The genes are TRBV5-1 and TRBJ2-7; the D gene could be TRBD1 or TRBD2 (5 bases each). Trimming left V 1 base short and J 5 bases short, with 16 bases between. The CDR3 runs to 15 residues. Germline V gene lookup returns CDR1 SGHRS and CDR2 YFSETQ. Here the CDR3 reads CASSLYGARADEQYF. CDR3 nucleotide sequence: TGCGCCAGCAGCTTGTACGGGGCAAGGGCCGACGAGCAGTACTTC.

The chain joins TRBV9 to TRBJ2-3; no clear D gene. Per the germline V gene, CDR1 is SGDLS and CDR2 is YYNGEE. Trimming took 0 bases from V and 5 from J, leaving 10 bases between them. The CDR3 is 14 residues long. Written as DNA, the CDR3 is TGTGCCAGCAGCGTAGTAAACCTGGGAGATACGCAGTATTTT. Amino acids: CASSVVNLGDTQYF. The variable domain in full, completed from reference TRBV9 and TRBJ2-3, reads DSGVTQTPKHLITATGQRVTLRCSPRSGDLSVYWYQQSLDQGLQFLIQYYNGEERAKGNILERFSAQQFPDLHSELNLSSLELGDSALYFCASSVVNLGDTQYFGPGTRLTVL.

The chain recombines TRBV6-5 with TRBJ2-1, with D possibly called TRBD1 or TRBD2 (5 bases each). The germline V gene encodes CDR1 MNHEY and CDR2 SVGAGI. The V gene lost 6 bases and the J gene lost 5 bases, with 17 bases spanning the gap. There are 15 residues in the CDR3. CDR3 nucleotides: TGTGCCAGCAGCCTCGAAGGGACGGGACACAATGAGCAGTTCTTC. Translating gives CASSLEGTGHNEQFF.

V gene TRBV7-8 combines with J gene TRBJ1-4, with 8 positions matching TRBD1. The V gene's germline CDR1 is SGHVS and CDR2 FQNEAQ. V dropped 4 bases and J dropped 7; count of bases not matched to a gene: 5. The CDR3 loop spans 14 amino acids. The CDR3 region has the DNA TGTGCCAGCAGCTCGCAGGGGGCGCGTGAAAAACTGTTTTTT. Residues: CASSSQGAREKLFF.

This chain uses TRBV13 with TRBJ2-3; TRBD2 aligns across 10 bases. V was pared by 1 base and J by 1 base, with 2 bases of the junction left unmatched. There are 16 residues in the CDR3. Germline-derived CDR1 and CDR2 are PRHDT and FYEKMQ (reference sequence). CDR3 region: CASSLVTSGGTDTQYF. CDR3 nucleotides: TGTGCCAGCAGCTTAGTAACTAGCGGGGGCACAGATACGCAGTATTTT.

This clone was seen only a few times. The chain combines TRBV4-1 with TRBJ2-7; 11 nucleotides line up with TRBD2. The CDR3 contains 16 residues. CDR1 MGHRA and CDR2 YSYEKL come from the germline V gene. The ends lost 0 bases at V and 2 bases at J; junction bases unmatched: 3. This CDR3 is CASSQENSGRAYEQYF. The DNA for the CDR3 is TGCGCCAGCAGCCAAGAAAATAGCGGGAGGGCCTACGAGCAGTACTTC.

In its sample, this clone was seen a few times. The chain couples TRBV29-1 to TRBJ2-1; 7 bases agree with TRBD2. After removal of 4 bases from V and 2 bases from J, the junction contained 5 bases not matched to a gene. The CDR3 is 14 residues long. The germline gives CDR1 SQVTM, CDR2 ANQGSEA. Here the CDR3 DNA reads TGCAGCGTTGGGGAGGGGTGGACCTACAATGAGCAGTTCTTC. Translation: CSVGEGWTYNEQFF.

The rearrangement joins TRBV28 to TRBJ2-4; D is uncertain. The V gene lost 4 bases and the J gene lost 6 bases, with 7 bases spanning the gap. The CDR3 contains 12 residues. Germline-derived CDR1 and CDR2 are MDHEN and SYDVKM. The CDR3 sequence is CASSSYRNIQYF. DNA of the CDR3: TGTGCCAGCAGTTCCTACAGAAACATTCAGTACTTC.

V is TRBV15 and J is TRBJ2-1; D perhaps matches TRBD1 (5 bases). Germline-derived CDR1 and CDR2 are LNHNV and YYDKDF (reference sequence). V lost 1 base and J 5 bases, leaving 9 bases between the germline ends. CDR3 length: 14 residues. In DNA form, the CDR3 reads TGTGCCACCAGCAGAGGGGGCTTGAACAATGAGCAGTTCTTC. It specifies CATSRGGLNNEQFF. Full variable domain (remainder filled in from reference TRBV15 and TRBJ2-1): DAMVIQNPRYQVTQFGKPVTLSCSQTLNHNVMYWYQQKSSQAPKLLFHYYDKDFNNEADTPDNFQSRRPNTSFCFLDIRSPGLGDTAMYLCATSRGGLNNEQFFGPGTRLTVL.

The genes are TRBV7-9 and TRBJ1-2; D call uncertain. The ends were cut back, 4 bases at V and 1 base at J, with 22 bases in the middle. CDR3 length: 18 residues. CDR1 SEHNR and CDR2 FQNEAQ come from the germline V gene (reference sequence). The CDR3 protein is CASSSRRVLPQFNYGYTF. In DNA, the CDR3 is TGTGCCAGCAGCTCTAGGCGAGTGCTGCCGCAATTTAACTATGGCTACACCTTC.

The chain is built from TRBV7-2 and TRBJ1-4; TRBD1 might be the D (5 bases). The germline V gene has CDR1 SGHTA and CDR2 FQGNSA. This CDR3 has 17 amino acids. V shed 1 base and J shed 2 bases, with 14 bases lying between them. This CDR3 is CASSLGSGRRTNEKLFF. CDR3 DNA sequence: TGTGCCAGCAGCTTAGGGTCAGGGCGTAGGACTAATGAAAAACTGTTTTTT. Full variable domain (remainder filled in from reference TRBV7-2 and TRBJ1-4): GAGVSQSPSNKVTEKGKDVELRCDPISGHTALYWYRQSLGQGLEFLIYFQGNSAPDKSGLPSDRFSAERTGGSVSTLTIQRTQQEDSAVYLCASSLGSGRRTNEKLFFGSGTQLSVL.

The chain links TRBV5-4 to TRBJ2-5; weak D call: TRBD2 (5 bases). In germline, CDR1 is SGHNT, CDR2 YYREEE (reference sequence). The V end lost 0 bases, the J end lost 5 bases, and 14 bases lay between the germline ends. The CDR3 has 15 residues. The DNA for the CDR3 is TGTGCCAGCAGCTTGGCGCTGGCCGGGGTGGAGACCCAGTACTTC. Translated: CASSLALAGVETQYF.

This chain links TRBV19 with TRBJ2-7; TRBD1 matches at 8 bases. Germline V CDR1 and CDR2: LNHDA, SQIVND (reference sequence). The J segment lost 6 bases and the V segment lost 4 bases, leaving 8 bases of the junction unmatched. The CDR3 is 14 residues long. The CDR3 DNA is TGTGCCAGTAGTAGTCGACAGGGGCAAGTCGAGCAGTACTTC. Protein product: CASSSRQGQVEQYF.

The V gene is TRBV5-5, the J gene TRBJ1-5, with D uncertain. The CDR3 runs to 15 residues. In germline, CDR1 is SGHKS, CDR2 YYEKEE (reference sequence). Trimming removed 2 bases from V and 0 bases from J, with 9 bases in between. DNA of the CDR3: TGTGCCAGCAGCTTAGGGCCCCCTAGCAATCAGCCCCAGCATTTT. Its protein product is CASSLGPPSNQPQHF.

The rearrangement links TRBV19 to TRBJ2-1; D not resolved. Between the trimmed V and J ends, which lost 10 bases and 0 bases, there was a span of 19 bases. CDR1 is LNHDA and CDR2 is SQIVND in the germline V gene (reference sequence). The CDR3 runs to 16 residues. The CDR3 sequence: CATRRTAGSSYNEQFF. The CDR3 nucleotides read TGTGCCACTCGACGGACGGCTGGTAGCTCCTACAATGAGCAGTTCTTC.

This rearrangement joins TRBV6-4 to TRBJ2-2; D is unresolved. The germline V gene has CDR1 MRHNA and CDR2 SNTAGT. Between the trimmed V and J ends, which lost 3 bases and 6 bases, there was a span of 5 bases. This CDR3 has 12 residues. The CDR3 reads CASSEGSGELFF. As DNA, the CDR3 is TGTGCCAGCAGTGAAGGGTCCGGGGAGCTGTTTTTT.